This is a list of T cell receptor beta chains from one sample in a study of blood T cell repertoires in COVID-19. The method was immunoSEQ multiplex PCR; TCRdb's version includes in-frame clones alone and lacks a portion of them. The sample yields around 180,000 clones, roughly 84% seen once. Sequencing used peripheral blood. The receptors originated from a human donor in a cohort sampled during active COVID-19. CDR3s include the opening cysteine and the closing phenylalanine or tryptophan. D genes are given only for firm matches. Clone size is not always given. Where it is, it says once, few, many or a class for expanded clones.

D gene	clone size	V gene	J gene	CDR3 DNA	CDR3 protein
.	.	TRBV6-5	TRBJ2-7	TGTGCCAGCAGTTACCCGGGGAGGTCCTACGAGCAGTACTTC	CASSYPGRSYEQYF
.	.	TRBV2	TRBJ1-2	TGTGCCAGCAGTGGTCAGGGATCCGTAGGATCTGGCTACACCTTC	CASSGQGSVGSGYTF
.	.	TRBV6-5	TRBJ1-5	TGTGCCAGCAGTTACAATATGGGGGCAGGGCAGCCCCAGCATTTT	CASSYNMGAGQPQHF
.	.	TRBV12-5	TRBJ1-2	TGTGCTAGTGGTTTGTCTCACTACTATGGCTACACCTTC	CASGLSHYYGYTF
TRBD1	few	TRBV3-1/TRBV3-2	TRBJ1-3	TGTGCCAGCAGCCAGGGCGGACAGGACACCATATATTTT	CASSQGGQDTIYF
.	.	TRBV19	TRBJ2-7	TGTGCCAGTAGTACTGAGGGCTCCTACGAGCAGTACTTC	CASSTEGSYEQYF
.	.	TRBV28	TRBJ2-1	TGTGCCAGCAGTTCCACGACTAGTAGCCACAATGAGCAGTTCTTC	CASSSTTSSHNEQFF
TRBD2	.	TRBV13	TRBJ2-1	TGTGCCAGCAGCTTAACTAGCGGGGGCCGCCACTACAATGAGCAGTTCTTC	CASSLTSGGRHYNEQFF
.	.	TRBV7-6	TRBJ1-1	TGTGCCAGCAGCTTAGAGGCGCAGGCCATGAACACTGAAGCTTTCTTT	CASSLEAQAMNTEAFF
TRBD1	few	TRBV10-3	TRBJ2-6	TGTGCCATCAACCTCCGGGACAGGGGGCCCGGGGCCAACGTCCTGACTTTC	CAINLRDRGPGANVLTF
.	.	TRBV28	TRBJ2-3	TGTGCCAGCAGTCCCTCTCCGGGGTTGGGGGCGTTGACAGATACGCAGTATTTT	CASSPSPGLGALTDTQYF
.	.	TRBV11-2	TRBJ2-7	TGTGCCAGCAGCTTAGATGCACAGCTGGCTTCCTACGAGCAGTACTTC	CASSLDAQLASYEQYF
TRBD1	few	TRBV11-2	TRBJ1-6	TGTGCCAGCAGCCCTACAGGGGGTGGTAATTCACCCCTCCACTTT	CASSPTGGGNSPLHF
TRBD2	.	TRBV5-1	TRBJ2-3	TGCGCCAGCAGCTTGTTCGCGGGGGGACTCACAGATACGCAGTATTTT	CASSLFAGGLTDTQYF
TRBD2	.	TRBV29-1	TRBJ2-3	TGCAGCGTTCCCGTGCAGCGGGGAACTTCTTGGGCAGATACGCAGTATTTT	CSVPVQRGTSWADTQYF
.	few	TRBV19	TRBJ1-3	TGTGCCAGTAGTATAGGTATACAATGGGGAAACACCATATATTTT	CASSIGIQWGNTIYF
.	.	TRBV5-1	TRBJ2-2	TGCGCCAGCAGCGGTGGGTGGGGGCCGACTCCGAACACCGGGGAGCTGTTTTTT	CASSGGWGPTPNTGELFF
.	few	TRBV10-3	TRBJ1-1	TGTGCCATCAGAGCTGACACTGAAGCTTTCTTT	CAIRADTEAFF
.	few	TRBV9	TRBJ1-4	TGTGCCAGCAGCGAGCACAGGGCTGACGAAAAACTGTTTTTT	CASSEHRADEKLFF
.	.	TRBV6-5	TRBJ2-4	TGTGCCAGCAGTTATCGGCAGGGCGTAGGAGACATTCAGTACTTC	CASSYRQGVGDIQYF
TRBD1	few	TRBV29-1	TRBJ2-7	TGCAGCGTTGAAGCCGGGACAGGTCTGCACGAGCAGTACTTC	CSVEAGTGLHEQYF
.	.	TRBV10-2	TRBJ1-3	TGCGCCAGCGGGGCCTCGCGGGGTAGTACGAACACCATATATTTT	CASGASRGSTNTIYF
.	few	TRBV25-1	TRBJ2-7	TGTGCCAGCAGTGAATCAGGTGCCTCCTACGAGCAGTACTTC	CASSESGASYEQYF
TRBD1	.	TRBV19	TRBJ2-7	TGTGCCAGTAGTACCCCGACAGGGGTATACTACGAGCAGTACTTC	CASSTPTGVYYEQYF
TRBD1	.	TRBV28	TRBJ2-3	TGTGCCAGCAGTTTTCGACAGGGGGGCACAGATACGCAGTATTTT	CASSFRQGGTDTQYF
.	.	TRBV5-6	TRBJ2-7	TGTGCCAGCAGCTGGAGCGGCCTTTCCTACGAGCAGTACTTC	CASSWSGLSYEQYF
TRBD1	few	TRBV10-3	TRBJ2-7	TGTGCCATCAGGTCCGGGACAGGGGCCTACGAGCAGTACTTC	CAIRSGTGAYEQYF
TRBD1	.	TRBV28	TRBJ2-5	TGTGCCAGCAGTTCCCGGACAGGCCAAGAGACCCAGTACTTC	CASSSRTGQETQYF
.	.	TRBV5-4	TRBJ1-2	TGTGCCAGCAGCGCTGACAGGATCTATGGCTACACCTTC	CASSADRIYGYTF
.	.	TRBV7-2	TRBJ1-1	TGTGCCAGCGTGAAGGGGGTAGGGAGAACCGAAGCTTTCTTT	CASVKGVGRTEAFF
.	.	TRBV9	TRBJ2-2	TGTGCCAGCAGCGCCAACCCACAGGGAACCGGGGAGCTGTTTTTT	CASSANPQGTGELFF
.	.	TRBV7-2	TRBJ2-7	TGTGCCAGCAGCCCGCCCGGGGGATCCTACGAGCAGTACTTC	CASSPPGGSYEQYF
TRBD1	.	TRBV7-2	TRBJ1-4	TGTGCCAGCAGCTCGCTCAGGGGGCTTGAAAAACTGTTTTTT	CASSSLRGLEKLFF
.	.	TRBV5-6	TRBJ2-7	TGTGCCAGCTCCGGGACACCCTCCTACGAGCAGTACTTC	CASSGTPSYEQYF
.	.	TRBV27	TRBJ2-7	TGTGCCAGCAGTTTAGCGGGGCGCTACGAGCAGTACTTC	CASSLAGRYEQYF
.	.	TRBV2	TRBJ1-2	TGTGCCAGCCGGGAGGATAACTATGGCTACACCTTC	CASREDNYGYTF
.	.	TRBV7-3	TRBJ2-7	TGTGCCAGCAGCTTTACAGGGCAAGAGCAGTACTTC	CASSFTGQEQYF
TRBD2	.	TRBV5-1	TRBJ2-1	TGCGCCAGCAGCTCTCTAGCGGAGGCCTACAATGAGCAGTTCTTC	CASSSLAEAYNEQFF
.	.	TRBV21-1	TRBJ2-3	TGTGCCAGCAGCAAAGGCCTCCAACTCGGGACAGGGAACACAGATACGCAGTATTTT	CASSKGLQLGTGNTDTQYF
TRBD1	.	TRBV10-1	TRBJ1-1	TGCGCCAGCAGTATGGACAGGGATGAAGCTTTCTTT	CASSMDRDEAFF